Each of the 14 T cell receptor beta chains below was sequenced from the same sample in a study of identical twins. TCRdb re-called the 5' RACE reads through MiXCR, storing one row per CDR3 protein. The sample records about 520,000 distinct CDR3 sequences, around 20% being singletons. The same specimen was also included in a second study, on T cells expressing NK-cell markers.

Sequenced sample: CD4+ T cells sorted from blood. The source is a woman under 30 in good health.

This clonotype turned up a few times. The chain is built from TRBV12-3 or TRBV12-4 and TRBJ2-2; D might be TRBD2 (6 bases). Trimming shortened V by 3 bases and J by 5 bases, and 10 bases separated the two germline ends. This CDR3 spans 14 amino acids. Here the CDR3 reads CASSLRLGTGELFF. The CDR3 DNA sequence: TGTGCCAGCAGTTTGAGACTAGGTACCGGGGAGCTGTTTTTT.

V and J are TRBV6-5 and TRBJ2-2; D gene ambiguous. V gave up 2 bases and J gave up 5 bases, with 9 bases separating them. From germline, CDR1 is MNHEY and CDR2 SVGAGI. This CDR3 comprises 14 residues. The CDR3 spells CASSYQPDTGELFF. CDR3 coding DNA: TGTGCCAGCAGTTACCAGCCAGATACCGGGGAGCTGTTTTTT.

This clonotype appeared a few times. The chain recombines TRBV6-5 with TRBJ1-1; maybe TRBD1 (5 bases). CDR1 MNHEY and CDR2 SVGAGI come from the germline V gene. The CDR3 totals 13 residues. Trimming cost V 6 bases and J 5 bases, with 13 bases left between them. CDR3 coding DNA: TGTGCCAGCAGCTCCCCGAGGGGAACTGAAGCTTTCTTT. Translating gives CASSSPRGTEAFF.

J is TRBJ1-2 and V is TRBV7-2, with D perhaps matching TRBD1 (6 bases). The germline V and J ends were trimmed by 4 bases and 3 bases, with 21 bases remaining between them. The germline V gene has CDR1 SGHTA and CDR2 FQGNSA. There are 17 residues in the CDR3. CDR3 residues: CASSSGLMNRAYYGYTF. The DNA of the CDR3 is TGTGCCAGCAGCTCAGGATTGATGAACAGGGCTTACTATGGCTACACCTTC.

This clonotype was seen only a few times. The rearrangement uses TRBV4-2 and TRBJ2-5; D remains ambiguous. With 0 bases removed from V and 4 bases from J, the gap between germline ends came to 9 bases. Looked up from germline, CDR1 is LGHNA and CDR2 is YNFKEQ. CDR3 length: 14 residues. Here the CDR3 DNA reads TGTGCCAGCAGCCAAGATCAGGCAGGAGAGACCCAGTACTTC. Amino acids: CASSQDQAGETQYF.

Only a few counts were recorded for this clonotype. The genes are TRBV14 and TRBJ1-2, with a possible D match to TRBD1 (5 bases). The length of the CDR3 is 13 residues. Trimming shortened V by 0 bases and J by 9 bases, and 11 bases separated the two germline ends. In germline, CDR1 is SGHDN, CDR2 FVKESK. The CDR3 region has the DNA TGTGCCAGCAGCCAAGAATCCAGGGTGAGCTACACCTTC. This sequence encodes CASSQESRVSYTF.

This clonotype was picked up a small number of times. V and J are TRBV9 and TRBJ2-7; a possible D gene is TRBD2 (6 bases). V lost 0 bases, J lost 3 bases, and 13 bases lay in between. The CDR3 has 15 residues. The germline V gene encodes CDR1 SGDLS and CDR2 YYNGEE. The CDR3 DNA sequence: TGTGCCAGCAGCGTAGGTGCGGGGAGAGACTACGAGCAGTACTTC. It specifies CASSVGAGRDYEQYF. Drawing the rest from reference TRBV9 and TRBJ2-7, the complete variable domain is DSGVTQTPKHLITATGQRVTLRCSPRSGDLSVYWYQQSLDQGLQFLIQYYNGEERAKGNILERFSAQQFPDLHSELNLSSLELGDSALYFCASSVGAGRDYEQYFGPGTRLTVT.

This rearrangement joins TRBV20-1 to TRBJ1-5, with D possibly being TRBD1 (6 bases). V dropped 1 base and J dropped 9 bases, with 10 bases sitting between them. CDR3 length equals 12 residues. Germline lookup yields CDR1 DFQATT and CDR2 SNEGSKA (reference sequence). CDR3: CSARVVTGPQHF. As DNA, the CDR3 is TGCAGTGCTAGAGTTGTGACAGGGCCCCAGCATTTT.

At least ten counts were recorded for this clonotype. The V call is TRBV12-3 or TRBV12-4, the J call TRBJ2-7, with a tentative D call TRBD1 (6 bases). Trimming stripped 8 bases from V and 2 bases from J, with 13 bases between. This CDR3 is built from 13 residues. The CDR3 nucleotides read TGTGCCAGCCGCGGACAGCTGCCCTACGAGCAGTACTTC. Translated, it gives CASRGQLPYEQYF.

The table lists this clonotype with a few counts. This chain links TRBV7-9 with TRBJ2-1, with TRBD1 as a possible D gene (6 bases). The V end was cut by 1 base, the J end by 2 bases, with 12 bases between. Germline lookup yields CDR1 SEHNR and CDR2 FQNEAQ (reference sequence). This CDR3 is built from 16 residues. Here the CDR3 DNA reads TGTGCCAGCAGCTTAGAAGCAGGGGTCGCCTACAATGAGCAGTTCTTC. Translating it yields CASSLEAGVAYNEQFF.

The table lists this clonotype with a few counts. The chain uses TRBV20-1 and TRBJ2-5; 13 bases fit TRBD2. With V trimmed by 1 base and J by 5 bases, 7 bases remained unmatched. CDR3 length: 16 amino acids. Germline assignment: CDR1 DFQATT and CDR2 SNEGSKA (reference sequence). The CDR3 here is CSARGTSGGRWETQYF. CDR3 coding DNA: TGCAGTGCTAGAGGGACTAGCGGGGGCCGCTGGGAGACCCAGTACTTC.

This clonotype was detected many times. The CDR3 reads CSARREEEQFF. CDR3 bases: TGCAGCGCTAGGAGGGAAGAGGAGCAGTTCTTC. The V and J genes are TRBV29-1 and TRBJ2-1, with a weak D call TRBD2 (6 bases). V lost 7 bases to trimming and J lost 10 bases, with 14 bases between them. The V gene's germline CDR1 is SQVTM and CDR2 ANQGSEA. The CDR3 covers 11 residues.

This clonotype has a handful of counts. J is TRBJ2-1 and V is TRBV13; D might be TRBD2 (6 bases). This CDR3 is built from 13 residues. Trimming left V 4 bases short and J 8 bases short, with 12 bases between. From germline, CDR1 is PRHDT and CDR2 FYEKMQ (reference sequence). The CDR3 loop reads CASSSGRTYEQFF. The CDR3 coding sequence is TGTGCCAGCAGCTCCGGGAGAACGTATGAGCAGTTCTTC.

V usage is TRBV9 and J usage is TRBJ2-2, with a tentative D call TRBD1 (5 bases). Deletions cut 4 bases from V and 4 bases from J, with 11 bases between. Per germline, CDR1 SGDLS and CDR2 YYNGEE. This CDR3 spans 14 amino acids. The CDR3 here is CASSPQGPTGELFF. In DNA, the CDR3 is TGTGCCAGCAGCCCCCAGGGTCCCACCGGGGAGCTGTTTTTT.